This TCR beta chain was retrieved from a study of a mutant IDH1 vaccine in newly diagnosed glioma. Time point meaning: week 23, last vaccination. In the vaccine, a single dose held 300 ug of the mutant IDH1 20-mer peptide, along with topical imiquimod. With respect to this clone: What it binds is not known.

The V end lost 1 base, the J end lost 1 base, and 9 bases lay between the germline ends. The CDR3 totals 15 residues. Germline V CDR1 and CDR2: LNHNV, YYDKDF (reference sequence). Measured with immunoSEQ multiplex PCR; TCRdb has only the in-frame clones, and not every one. In the table there are just under 45,000 clones, less than 95% of which are singletons. The sample here was PBMCs, taken from a glioma patient whose treatment included an IDH1 peptide vaccine. The TCR originated in a man in his fifties with glioma. V is TRBV15 and J is TRBJ2-3; tentative D call: TRBD1 (6 bases). The CDR3 protein is CATSRVAGGTDTQYF. The DNA of the CDR3 is TGTGCCACCAGCAGAGTGGCAGGGGGCACAGATACGCAGTATTTT.